Listed here are 21 T cell receptor beta chains from one sample, sequenced in a study of T cell repertoires in cytomegalovirus infection. The antigens these receptors bind are not known. TCRdb passed the reads through MiXCR, listing each CDR3 protein once. In the table there are approximately 89,000 distinct CDR3 sequences, roughly 25% of which are singletons. Sequenced material: CD8+ T cells from cultured PBMCs, taken from culture after CMV antigen stimulation. Receptor source: a human donor in good health (CMV status not recorded). Some clones in this sample may be carry-over from other donors' samples.

The chain employs TRBV27 and TRBJ2-7, with 10 positions matching TRBD1. The CDR3 consists of 17 residues. Germline CDR1 is MNHEY and CDR2 is SMNVEV (reference sequence). V was pared by 0 bases and J by 3 bases, with 8 bases of the junction left unmatched. CDR3 DNA sequence: TGTGCCAGCAGTTTATCACAGTCCCGGGACAGGGGCTACGAGCAGTACTTC. Protein sequence: CASSLSQSRDRGYEQYF.

This clonotype appeared once. This chain links TRBV7-2 with TRBJ2-3; 11 positions agree with TRBD2. The CDR3 consists of 17 residues. Trimming at V came to 4 bases and at J to 5 bases, leaving 11 bases not matched to a gene. CDR1 is SGHTA and CDR2 is FQGNSA in the germline V gene. The CDR3 sequence is CASSSPGEGLAEDTQYF. The CDR3 DNA follows: TGTGCCAGCAGCTCCCCCGGCGAGGGACTAGCGGAAGATACGCAGTATTTT. Filled out from reference TRBV7-2 and TRBJ2-3, the complete variable domain reads GAGVSQSPSNKVTEKGKDVELRCDPISGHTALYWYRQSLGQGLEFLIYFQGNSAPDKSGLPSDRFSAERTGGSVSTLTIQRTQQEDSAVYLCASSSPGEGLAEDTQYFGPGTRLTVL.

This clonotype was counted only a few times. The V gene is TRBV19, the J gene TRBJ2-5, with 10 bases fitting TRBD1. CDR1 and CDR2 (germline): LNHDA, SQIVND (reference sequence). The trim removed 4 bases at V and 4 bases at J, leaving 12 bases unmatched. The CDR3 loop spans 17 amino acids. The CDR3, as DNA: TGTGCCAGTAGTAGGAGAATCCGGGACAGGGGAGGAGAGACCCAGTACTTC. This encodes CASSRRIRDRGGETQYF. The complete variable domain, with remaining parts taken from reference TRBV19 and TRBJ2-5, reads DGGITQSPKYLFRKEGQNVTLSCEQNLNHDAMYWYRQDPGQGLRLIYYSQIVNDFQKGDIAEGYSVSREKKESFPLTVTSAQKNPTAFYLCASSRRIRDRGGETQYFGPGTRLLVL.

This clonotype was found a few times. This chain links TRBV7-9 with TRBJ2-1, with D perhaps TRBD2 (6 bases). Germline values: CDR1 SEHNR, CDR2 FQNEAQ (reference sequence). V lost 9 bases and J 7 bases, leaving 10 bases between the germline ends. The CDR3 is 11 amino acids. In DNA, the CDR3 is TGTGCCAGGGAGGCGGGGAATGAGCAGTTCTTC. It translates to CAREAGNEQFF.

This clonotype was recorded a few times. CDR3: CASGITAGIETQYF. In DNA form, the CDR3 reads TGTGCCAGCGGAATAACAGCGGGGATTGAGACCCAGTACTTC. The chain is built from TRBV12-3 or TRBV12-4 and TRBJ2-5; 7 nucleotides align to TRBD2. The V and J ends lost 8 bases and 5 bases, in that order; junction bases with no gene match: 11. The CDR3 consists of 14 residues.

The table lists this clonotype with a few counts. The chain recombines TRBV11-2 with TRBJ2-3; 7 bases line up with TRBD1. CDR1 is SGHAT, CDR2 FQNNGV, per germline. The CDR3 contains 16 residues. The junction had 11 bases not matched to a gene; V was cut back by 4 bases and J by 4 bases. CDR3 residues: CASSSRRQGVADTQYF. Here the CDR3 DNA reads TGTGCCAGCAGCTCCCGACGACAGGGAGTAGCAGATACGCAGTATTTT.

The chain couples TRBV6-1 to TRBJ1-3; no clear D. V dropped 8 bases and J dropped 4 bases, with 18 bases sitting between them. Germline V gene lookup returns CDR1 MNHNS and CDR2 SASEGT. This CDR3 comprises 15 residues. The CDR3 nucleotides are TGTGCCAGCGGCCCAGCGAGCTTTTCAGGAAACACCATATATTTT. Its protein product is CASGPASFSGNTIYF.

This clonotype was picked up a small number of times. This rearrangement joins TRBV4-3 to TRBJ1-3, with D unresolved. The V end lost 0 bases, the J end lost 4 bases, and 10 bases lay between the germline ends. CDR3 length: 15 residues. Germline CDR1 and CDR2: LGHNA and YSLEER. The CDR3 is CASSQDIQIGNTIYF. As DNA, the CDR3 is TGCGCCAGCAGCCAAGATATCCAGATCGGAAACACCATATATTTT.

This clonotype was detected only a few times. CDR3 nucleotides: TGTGCCAGCATTTCCACTTCGGACACTGAAGCTTTCTTT. It yields the protein CASISTSDTEAFF. The chain joins TRBV6-5 to TRBJ1-1, with D unresolved. The V and J ends lost 7 bases and 3 bases respectively, with 12 bases between them. The CDR3 consists of 13 residues. Per the germline V gene, CDR1 is MNHEY and CDR2 is SVGAGI.

This clonotype has only a few counts. The CDR3 region has the DNA TGCGCCAGCAGCCAAGAGGTATCCAGGCCTCCCTCTGATGGCTACACCTTC. Translated, it gives CASSQEVSRPPSDGYTF. The chain employs TRBV4-3 and TRBJ1-2; no reliable D call. The CDR3 consists of 17 residues. The germline gives CDR1 LGHNA, CDR2 YSLEER. Trimming removed 0 bases from V and 6 bases from J, with 20 bases in between.

The genes are TRBV11-2 and TRBJ2-1; tentatively, D is TRBD1 (7 bases). V was pared by 4 bases and J by 6 bases, with 19 bases between. CDR1 is SGHAT, CDR2 FQNNGV, per germline. The CDR3 length is 16 residues. The CDR3: CASSSLRGESSNEQFF. The CDR3 region has the DNA TGTGCCAGCAGCTCGCTCAGGGGGGAATCGAGCAATGAGCAGTTCTTC.

The chain joins TRBV6-2 or TRBV6-3 to TRBJ2-3, with 11 bases fitting TRBD2. J was trimmed by 6 bases and V by 0 bases; bases with no gene match: 2. This CDR3 spans 15 amino acids. The germline gives CDR1 MNHEY, CDR2 SVGEGT. In DNA, the CDR3 is TGTGCCAGCAGTTACTCGGGACTAGCGGCGGATACGCAGTATTTT. Its translation: CASSYSGLAADTQYF.

This clonotype was seen ten or more times. The gene calls are TRBV6-2 or TRBV6-3 and TRBJ2-3; no definite D call. CDR3 length: 14 amino acids. Germline-derived CDR1 and CDR2 are MNHEY and SVGEGT. The V end was cut by 7 bases, the J end by 0 bases, with 11 bases between. CDR3 loop: CASKRPGSTDTQYF. DNA of the CDR3: TGTGCCAGCAAACGACCCGGGAGCACAGATACGCAGTATTTT.

This chain links TRBV25-1 with TRBJ2-1; 12 bases are a match to TRBD2. Germline CDR1 is MGHDK and CDR2 is SYGVNS. The junction had 8 bases not matched to a gene; V was cut back by 2 bases and J by 0 bases. This CDR3 is 19 amino acids long. The CDR3 region has the DNA TGTGCCAGCAGTGAAGATGAACTAGCGGGAGGAAGCTCCTACAATGAGCAGTTCTTC. As protein: CASSEDELAGGSSYNEQFF.

This clonotype was counted between two and nine times. This chain connects TRBV19 to TRBJ1-5; TRBD1 matches 11 bases. The CDR3 loop spans 16 amino acids. Germline CDR1 LNHDA, CDR2 SQIVND (reference sequence). V was clipped by 7 bases and J by 1 base; unmatched bases: 6. In nucleotides, the CDR3 is TGTGCCAGTACCCGGACAGGGGGCTGGAGCAATCAGCCCCAGCATTTT. Its translation: CASTRTGGWSNQPQHF.

This clonotype was seen repeatedly, ten times or more. The rearrangement joins TRBV12-3 or TRBV12-4 to TRBJ2-3; D is unresolved. V lost 5 bases and J 9 bases, leaving 9 bases between the germline ends. The CDR3 covers 11 residues. CDR3 sequence (DNA): TGTGCCAGCAGTGACCTAAACACGCAGTATTTT. Translating gives CASSDLNTQYF.

The rearrangement joins TRBV27 to TRBJ2-7; 10 bases are a match to TRBD2. J lost 6 bases, V lost 10 bases, and 12 bases had no gene match. The CDR3 contains 14 residues. Germline CDR1 and CDR2: MNHEY and SMNVEV (reference sequence). The CDR3 nucleotides are TGTGCCACCTCTCCAGCGGGAGGGCCGGTCGAGCAGTACTTC. Translating gives CATSPAGGPVEQYF.

This clonotype was recorded once. V usage is TRBV20-1 and J usage is TRBJ2-7; TRBD2 agrees at 9 bases. CDR3 length: 15 amino acids. Germline V gene data show CDR1 as DFQATT and CDR2 as SNEGSKA (reference sequence). After removal of 1 base from V and 2 bases from J, the junction contained 6 bases not matched to a gene. The chain's CDR3 is CSARVGRGGTYEQYF. CDR3 sequence (DNA): TGCAGTGCTAGAGTCGGGCGGGGGGGGACCTACGAGCAGTACTTC.

The chain is built from TRBV2 and TRBJ2-5; no definite D call. V dropped 3 bases and J dropped 5 bases, with 10 bases sitting between them. CDR1 is SNHLY and CDR2 is FYNNEI in the germline V gene. The CDR3 is made up of 13 amino acids. The CDR3 here is CASSDSELETQYF. The CDR3 coding sequence is TGTGCCAGCAGTGATTCGGAGCTTGAGACCCAGTACTTC.

The chain links TRBV9 to TRBJ2-7; D is perhaps TRBD1 or TRBD2 (6 bases each). V shed 1 base and J shed 7 bases, with 27 bases lying between them. Germline CDR1 and CDR2: SGDLS and YYNGEE. The CDR3 has 18 residues. For the CDR3, the DNA is TGTGCCAGCAGCGTAAATCCCAAGAGGGGGGCCGGAAGGAATGAGCAGTACTTC. Amino acids: CASSVNPKRGAGRNEQYF.

The V and J genes are TRBV19 and TRBJ1-5; tentatively, D is TRBD1 (5 bases). CDR1 is LNHDA, CDR2 SQIVND, per germline (reference sequence). The CDR3 spans 20 residues. V dropped 5 bases and J dropped 1 base, with 27 bases sitting between them. The CDR3 DNA sequence: TGTGCCAGTAGTGGCCGGGGAGATCCGGGTAGGGGCATAAGCAATCAGCCCCAGCATTTT. As protein: CASSGRGDPGRGISNQPQHF.